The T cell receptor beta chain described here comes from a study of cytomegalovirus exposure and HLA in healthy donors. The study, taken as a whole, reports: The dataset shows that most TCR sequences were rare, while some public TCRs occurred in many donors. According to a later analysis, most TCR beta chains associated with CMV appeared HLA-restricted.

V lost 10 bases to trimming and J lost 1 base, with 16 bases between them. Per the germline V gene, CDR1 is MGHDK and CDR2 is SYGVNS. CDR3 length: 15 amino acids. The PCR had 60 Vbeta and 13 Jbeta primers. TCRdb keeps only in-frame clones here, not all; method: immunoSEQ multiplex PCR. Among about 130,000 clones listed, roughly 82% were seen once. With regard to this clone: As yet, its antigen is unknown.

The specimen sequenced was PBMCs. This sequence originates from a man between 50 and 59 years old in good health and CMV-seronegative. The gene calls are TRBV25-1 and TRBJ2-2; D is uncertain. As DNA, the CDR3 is TGTGCCACCAAAAGTTTGGGCCTGAACACCGGGGAGCTGTTTTTT. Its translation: CATKSLGLNTGELFF.